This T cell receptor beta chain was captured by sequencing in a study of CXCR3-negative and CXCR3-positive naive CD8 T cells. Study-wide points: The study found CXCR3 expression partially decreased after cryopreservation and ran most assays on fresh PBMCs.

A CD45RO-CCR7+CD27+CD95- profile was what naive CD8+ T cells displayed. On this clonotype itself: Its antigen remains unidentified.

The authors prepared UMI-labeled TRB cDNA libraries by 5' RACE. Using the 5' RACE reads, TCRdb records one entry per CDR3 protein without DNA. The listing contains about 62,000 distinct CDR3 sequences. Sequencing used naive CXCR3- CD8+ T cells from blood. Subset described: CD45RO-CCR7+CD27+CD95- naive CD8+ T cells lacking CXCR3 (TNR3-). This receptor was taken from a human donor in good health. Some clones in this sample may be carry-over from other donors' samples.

The chain's CDR3 is CASSRSLGLHEQYF. V and J are TRBV4-2 and TRBJ2-7. The CDR3 runs to 14 residues. Germline lookup yields CDR1 LGHNA and CDR2 YNFKEQ.